This T cell receptor (beta chain) is drawn from a study of blood T cell repertoires in COVID-19 (dated by TCRdb to about 2020). Some background on the complete study: Collaborator samples came from the United States, Italy and Spain and covered acute and convalescent phases of COVID-19. The material from the prospective study consisted of cDNA or gDNA derived from T cells, B-cell-depleted T cells, or PBMCs. Sample metadata almost always included a de-identified subject ID, COVID-19 status, age in years and sex. The repertoires were released in a freely available public database meant as a resource for research on the immune response to SARS-CoV-2. HLA class I and class II types, where available, came from metadata supplied by the sample provider rather than from assay-based typing. Samples came from the ongoing ImmuneRACE study (first 160 participants) plus 1,254 subjects from 6 global collaborators. Subjects who had been exposed to COVID-19, were actively infected with it, or had recovered from it provided the deeply sampled blood TCRbeta repertoires that made up the dataset.

The investigation overall reported the following: The quantity of clinical and demographic metadata differed by source and by participant and was supplied without curation.

The CDR3 goes from the cysteine to the phenylalanine over 13 residues. Here the CDR3 DNA is all that survives: 39 bases in frame from base 1. From the germline V gene, CDR1 is MDHEN and CDR2 is SYDVKM. V is pared back by 2 bases and J by 5 bases, with 9 bases lying between the germline termini. Participants in the prospective study were enrolled through a virtual design, were aged about 18 to 100 years, and lived in about two dozen United States geographic areas. In the prospective study, cohorts were assigned on the basis of participant-reported clinical history obtained from a screening survey and a study questionnaire. Recovered participants in ImmuneRACE Cohort 3 were defined as having two consecutive negative NP/OP PCR tests, clearance from a healthcare professional, or resolution of symptoms. Mobile phlebotomists in the prospective study collected whole blood, serum and a nasopharyngeal or oropharyngeal swab from every participant. Additional blood draws and questionnaires over an approximately 2-month period could optionally be provided by prospective study participants. Prospective study blood samples were shipped either frozen or at room temperature before DNA extraction.

Comment on this clone: The antigen it recognizes is unknown. Base qualities are not at hand, and no much larger clone is one base apart.

TCRbeta CDR3 regions were amplified from genomic DNA using the immunoSEQ Assay, a bias-controlled multiplex PCR. Turning to the authors' computational methods: Within the assay, amplification of reference gene primers was used to estimate how many nucleated cells each sample contained. To quantify the absolute abundance of each unique TCRbeta CDR3 rearrangement, sequence reads were collapsed and filtered. For each sample, productive Simpson clonality was calculated by taking the square root of Simpson's diversity index across productive rearrangements. In TCRdb, the immuneACCESS table is reduced to in-frame sequences with V and J assigned. These tables do not hold every clone; where another copy was compared, an unresolved V gene accounts for under half, and the others remain unexplained. From that table come the V and J calls and clone size; the DNA was used to work out D and trimming. The sample includes approximately 350,000 clones, with about 90% observed a single time. 3% of the sample rests with the top ten.

Here the chain combines TRBV28 and TRBJ1-2, with TRBD1 tentatively as D gene (6 bases match). Sequenced sample: PBMCs or T cells enriched from blood (not recorded which). This receptor was obtained from a woman aged 25 to 39 who had recovered from COVID-19. The CDR3 region has the sequence CASSLDRKYGYTF. The DNA sequence is as follows: TGTGCCAGCAGTTTAGACAGGAAGTATGGCTACACCTTC.